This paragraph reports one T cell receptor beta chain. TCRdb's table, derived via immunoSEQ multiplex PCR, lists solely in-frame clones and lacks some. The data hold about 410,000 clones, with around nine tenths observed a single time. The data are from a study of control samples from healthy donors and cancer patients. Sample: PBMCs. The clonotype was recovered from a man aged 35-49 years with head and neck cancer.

The CDR3 protein is CASSQEGTWNTEAFF. Here the CDR3 DNA reads TGCGCCAGCAGCCAAGAAGGGACATGGAACACTGAAGCTTTCTTT. This chain links TRBV4-3 with TRBJ1-1; D perhaps matches TRBD1 (6 bases). V gave up 0 bases and J gave up 1 base, with 9 bases separating them. Germline values: CDR1 LGHNA, CDR2 YSLEER. This CDR3 has 15 amino acids.